This T cell receptor beta chain stems from a study of CD8 T cells in Susac syndrome. Study information: Treatment status at blood draw for the Susac syndrome patients was therapy-naive, corticosteroids, or intravenous immunoglobulin alone.

An amount of RNA that ranged from about 0.45 to 1 ug was reverse transcribed with random hexamers. TCRdb processed the immunoSEQ multiplex PCR reads anew with MiXCR; each CDR3 protein has one entry. The sample records fewer than 90,000 distinct CDR3 sequences, 90% to 95% being singletons. The receptor was derived from a human donor with Susac syndrome. Input material: CD8+ T cells from PBMCs.

CDR3 nucleotides: TGTGCCAGCAGTTTGGGGGGGGCTCGGACTGAAGCTTTCTTT. Amino acid sequence: CASSLGGARTEAFF. The chain has TRBV12-3 or TRBV12-4 and TRBJ1-1; perhaps TRBD1 as D (6 bases). V lost 3 bases and J 5 bases, leaving 13 bases between the germline ends. This CDR3 is built from 14 residues.